The 29 T cell receptor beta chains reported below all come from one sample, sequenced in a study of blood T cell repertoires in COVID-19. Only in-frame clones appear in the TCRdb table, and some are missing; sequencing was by immunoSEQ multiplex PCR. The repertoire has 300,000 to 400,000 clones, roughly 90% of them found once; the top ten carry roughly 4%. The sample taken for sequencing was peripheral blood. All receptors derive from a woman aged 45-59 years with active or convalescent COVID-19.

The rearrangement links TRBV11-2 to TRBJ2-3, with TRBD2 as a possible D gene (6 bases). The CDR3 covers 17 residues. The germline V gene has CDR1 SGHAT and CDR2 FQNNGV. V lost 4 bases and J lost 4, with 21 bases in between. CDR3 residues: CASSSSPRTILPDTQYF. The CDR3 DNA follows: TGTGCCAGCAGCTCGAGTCCTAGGACTATCTTACCAGATACGCAGTATTTT.

The chain is built from TRBV15 and TRBJ1-6; no clear D gene. Germline CDR1 and CDR2: LNHNV and YYDKDF (reference sequence). The CDR3 runs to 19 residues. V was trimmed by 0 bases and J by 0 bases, leaving 15 bases between them. The CDR3 reads CATSRDSVKMSSYNSPLHF. CDR3 bases: TGTGCCACCAGCAGAGACAGCGTTAAGATGAGCTCCTATAATTCACCCCTCCACTTT. The variable domain in full, with the rest retrieved from reference TRBV15 and TRBJ1-6, is DAMVIQNPRYQVTQFGKPVTLSCSQTLNHNVMYWYQQKSSQAPKLLFHYYDKDFNNEADTPDNFQSRRPNTSFCFLDIRSPGLGDTAMYLCATSRDSVKMSSYNSPLHFGNGTRLTVT.

CDR3 region: CASSESGHAGLGYTF. As DNA, the CDR3 is TGTGCCAGCAGTGAAAGCGGGCACGCGGGGCTCGGCTACACCTTC. The chain combines TRBV2 with TRBJ1-2; tentative D call: TRBD1 (5 bases). The CDR3 has 15 residues. Germline CDR1 SNHLY, CDR2 FYNNEI. Trimming stripped 2 bases from V and 8 bases from J, with 18 bases between.

V usage is TRBV28 and J usage is TRBJ2-1; 9 bases fit TRBD1. Germline CDR1 and CDR2: MDHEN and SYDVKM. V shed 6 bases and J 2 bases; nucleotides not matched to a gene: 5. The CDR3 is made up of 15 amino acids. CDR3 bases: TGTGCCAGCAGGAGCCGGGACAGGGCCTACAATGAGCAGTTCTTC. It yields the protein CASRSRDRAYNEQFF.

The V and J genes are TRBV30 and TRBJ1-4; unclear D gene. Germline assignment: CDR1 GTSNPN and CDR2 SVGIG (reference sequence). V shed 3 bases and J shed 5 bases, with 10 bases lying between them. This CDR3 has 13 amino acids. The CDR3 is CAWSAGRNEKLFF. Written as DNA, the CDR3 is TGTGCCTGGAGCGCCGGTCGGAATGAAAAACTGTTTTTT.

This chain connects TRBV7-2 to TRBJ2-1, with 10 bases that match TRBD2. Germline V gene lookup returns CDR1 SGHTA and CDR2 FQGNSA. This CDR3 region has 14 residues. V shed 1 base, J shed 12 bases, and the junction held 6 bases outside the gene matches. CDR3 sequence reads: CASSLEAGGLGQFF. The CDR3, as DNA: TGTGCCAGCAGCTTAGAAGCGGGGGGGCTGGGGCAGTTCTTC.

J is TRBJ1-2 and V is TRBV19; possibly TRBD1 for D (6 bases). CDR3 length: 14 residues. Trimming stripped 5 bases from V and 3 bases from J, with 13 bases between. In germline, CDR1 is LNHDA, CDR2 SQIVND (reference sequence). CDR3 in amino acids: CASSAPGVDYGYTF. CDR3 bases: TGTGCCAGTAGTGCCCCAGGGGTAGACTATGGCTACACCTTC.

The chain recombines TRBV25-1 with TRBJ1-4; D possibly corresponds to TRBD1 (6 bases). The germline V gene has CDR1 MGHDK and CDR2 SYGVNS. The CDR3 runs 14 residues. V dropped 4 bases and J dropped 8 bases, with 14 bases sitting between them. The CDR3 loop is CASSGTEKGEKLFF. The CDR3 bases are TGTGCCAGCAGTGGGACAGAGAAAGGGGAAAAACTGTTTTTT.

The chain couples TRBV3-1 (or the pseudogene TRBV3-2) to TRBJ1-6; D is ambiguous. The CDR3 covers 13 residues. V dropped 0 bases and J dropped 8 bases, with 5 bases sitting between them. Germline V gene sequence: CDR1 LGHDT, CDR2 YNNKEL (reference sequence). The CDR3 reads CASSQDSDSPLHF. The CDR3, as DNA: TGTGCCAGCAGCCAAGATTCGGATTCACCCCTCCACTTT.

This chain joins TRBV4-2 and TRBJ2-7; 7 bases agree with TRBD2. The CDR3 runs 16 residues. With V trimmed by 1 base and J by 2 bases, 8 bases remained unmatched. The germline V gene encodes CDR1 LGHNA and CDR2 YNFKEQ. Here the CDR3 DNA reads TGTGCCAGCAGCCAAGGAACGGCTAGCGGCCCCTACGAGCAGTACTTC. As protein: CASSQGTASGPYEQYF.

The chain carries TRBV18 and TRBJ2-7, with a possible D match to TRBD1 (6 bases). Germline CDR1 reads KGHSH; CDR2 reads LQKENI. The ends were cut back, 3 bases at V and 2 bases at J, with 11 bases in the middle. The CDR3 sequence is 14 residues long. CDR3 in DNA: TGTGCCAGCTCACCCGGGCCAGGGGCCTACGAGCAGTACTTC. This translates into CASSPGPGAYEQYF.

This clone was seen a few times. This rearrangement joins TRBV2 to TRBJ2-6, with 7 bases that match TRBD1. The V gene's germline CDR1 is SNHLY and CDR2 FYNNEI. The CDR3 length is 15 residues. The V gene end was trimmed by 7 bases and the J gene end by 4 bases; junction bases not matched to a gene: 7. The DNA of the CDR3 is TGTGCCAGCATCGCAGACAGGGTGGGGGCCAACGTCCTGACTTTC. Translated: CASIADRVGANVLTF.

The chain recombines TRBV2 with TRBJ2-6; 7 positions agree with TRBD2. V lost 4 bases to trimming and J lost 0 bases; unmatched junction nucleotides: 3. The CDR3 totals 16 residues. Germline loops: CDR1 SNHLY, CDR2 FYNNEI. CDR3 protein: CASSGEGYSGANVLTF. The CDR3 coding sequence is TGTGCCAGCAGTGGGGAGGGATACTCTGGGGCCAACGTCCTGACTTTC.

This clone was detected once. The rearrangement joins TRBV11-2 to TRBJ1-2; D gene unclear. V was clipped by 5 bases and J by 6 bases, with 13 bases between them. CDR1 and CDR2 (germline): SGHAT, FQNNGV. This CDR3 region has 13 residues. CDR3: CASSPGIANGYTF. CDR3 nucleotide sequence: TGTGCCAGCAGCCCGGGGATTGCAAATGGCTACACCTTC. Variable domain in full (rest from reference TRBV11-2 and TRBJ1-2): EAGVAQSPRYKIIEKRQSVAFWCNPISGHATLYWYQQILGQGPKLLIQFQNNGVVDDSQLPKDRFSAERLKGVDSTLKIQPAKLEDSAVYLCASSPGIANGYTFGSGTRLTVV.

This clone was seen just once. The chain combines TRBV19 with TRBJ2-7; perhaps TRBD1 as D (6 bases). Germline CDR1 reads LNHDA; CDR2 reads SQIVND (reference sequence). The CDR3 covers 17 residues. Between the trimmed V and J ends, which lost 8 bases and 3 bases, there was a span of 26 bases. The CDR3 region is CASSEASSGTMGYEQYF. CDR3 DNA: TGTGCCAGTTCTGAGGCCTCCTCCGGGACAATGGGCTACGAGCAGTACTTC.

This chain joins TRBV5-5 and TRBJ1-2, with 7 bases matching TRBD1. The V segment lost 4 bases and the J segment 8 bases; nucleotides outside the gene matches: 14. Per germline, CDR1 SGHKS and CDR2 YYEKEE (reference sequence). CDR3 length: 15 amino acids. In nucleotides, the CDR3 is TGTGCCAGCAGCCTCAGACAGGGAGACGAGCGGGGCTACACCTTC. It encodes CASSLRQGDERGYTF. Full variable domain (outside the CDR3, taken from reference TRBV5-5 and TRBJ1-2): DAGVTQSPTHLIKTRGQQVTLRCSPISGHKSVSWYQQVLGQGPQFIFQYYEKEERGRGNFPDRFSARQFPNYSSELNVNALLLGDSALYLCASSLRQGDERGYTFGSGTRLTVV.

In the case of this clone: Other DNA sequences of this sample code for an identical CDR3. In DNA, the CDR3 is TGTGCCAGCTCACCACGGGGGGATCAGCCCCAGCATTTT. It specifies CASSPRGDQPQHF. The chain uses TRBV18 and TRBJ1-5; possibly TRBD1 for D (5 bases). This CDR3 region has 13 residues. Germline V gene lookup returns CDR1 KGHSH and CDR2 LQKENI. V was trimmed by 1 base and J by 5 bases, leaving 6 bases between them. The complete variable domain, with remaining parts taken from reference TRBV18 and TRBJ1-5, reads NAGVMQNPRHLVRRRGQEARLRCSPMKGHSHVYWYRQLPEEGLKFMVYLQKENIIDESGMPKERFSAEFPKEGPSILRIQQVVRGDSAAYFCASSPRGDQPQHFGDGTRLSIL.

The chain links TRBV5-6 to TRBJ1-3, with a weak D call TRBD1 (5 bases). The CDR3 consists of 16 residues. Trimming left V 4 bases short and J 0 bases short, with 14 bases between. CDR1 is SGHDT, CDR2 YYEEEE, per germline. The CDR3 DNA sequence: TGTGCCAGCAGCCTCGGGACTGACATCTCTGGAAACACCATATATTTT. It specifies CASSLGTDISGNTIYF.

The chain has TRBV29-1 and TRBJ2-5, with D uncertain. Looked up from germline, CDR1 is SQVTM and CDR2 is ANQGSEA. The CDR3 length is 14 residues. V was trimmed by 2 bases and J by 2 bases, leaving 12 bases between them. The DNA for the CDR3 is TGCAGCGTTGAACGGTCTAGTTATCAAGAGACCCAGTACTTC. Protein: CSVERSSYQETQYF.

The chain combines TRBV27 with TRBJ2-5, with D perhaps matching TRBD2 (5 bases). Germline V gene sequence: CDR1 MNHEY, CDR2 SMNVEV (reference sequence). This CDR3 has 14 amino acids. Trimming stripped 0 bases from V and 5 bases from J, with 10 bases between. The CDR3 sequence: CASSLSGIGETQYF. CDR3 nucleotide sequence: TGTGCCAGCAGTTTATCCGGGATAGGGGAGACCCAGTACTTC.

This clone was seen a single time. This chain connects TRBV5-1 to TRBJ2-3; D call uncertain. Germline CDR1 SGHRS, CDR2 YFSETQ. This CDR3 has 12 residues. V lost 0 bases and J 7 bases, leaving 6 bases between the germline ends. The CDR3 DNA reads as TGCGCCAGCAGCTTGGACGGGTATACGCAGTATTTT. This gives the protein CASSLDGYTQYF.

This clone was seen once. The chain is built from TRBV30 and TRBJ2-7; D is possibly TRBD1 (5 bases). Germline lookup yields CDR1 GTSNPN and CDR2 SVGIG (reference sequence). The CDR3 length is 13 residues. Trimming took 5 bases from V and 4 from J, leaving 15 bases between them. The CDR3: CAWASGSKYEQYF. The CDR3 coding sequence is TGTGCCTGGGCCTCAGGGTCCAAGTACGAGCAGTACTTC.

This sequence joins TRBV4-1 and TRBJ2-4; no clear D. V was cut by 1 base and J by 0 bases, with 16 bases left in between. Germline V CDR1 and CDR2: MGHRA, YSYEKL. The CDR3 has 18 residues. CDR3 in DNA: TGCGCCAGCAGCCAAGGCGCCTTTGCCGTCCTAGCCAAAAACATTCAGTACTTC. It codes for CASSQGAFAVLAKNIQYF.

The J gene is TRBJ2-5, the V gene TRBV5-4; 11 nucleotides agree with TRBD2. The V and J ends lost 3 bases and 4 bases, in that order; junction bases with no gene match: 5. The CDR3 sequence is 15 residues long. The V gene's germline CDR1 is SGHNT and CDR2 YYREEE (reference sequence). The chain's CDR3 is CASSSLAGGRETQYF. The CDR3 bases are TGTGCCAGCAGCTCTCTAGCGGGGGGACGAGAGACCCAGTACTTC.

The V gene is TRBV15, the J gene TRBJ1-4; 8 nucleotides line up with TRBD1. In germline, CDR1 is LNHNV, CDR2 YYDKDF (reference sequence). V was pared by 0 bases and J by 6 bases, with 6 bases of the junction left unmatched. The CDR3 runs 16 residues. The DNA of the CDR3 is TGTGCCACCAGCAGAGATCTCGGGACAGGCTATGAAAAACTGTTTTTT. It codes for CATSRDLGTGYEKLFF.

The rearrangement links TRBV2 to TRBJ2-2, with D perhaps TRBD1 (5 bases). The germline V gene has CDR1 SNHLY and CDR2 FYNNEI. With 4 bases removed from V and 8 bases from J, the gap between germline ends came to 20 bases. The CDR3 is 16 amino acids. CDR3 residues: CASSAQTASVLGELFF. The CDR3 nucleotides are TGTGCCAGCAGTGCCCAGACAGCCTCAGTATTGGGGGAGCTGTTTTTT.

The chain employs TRBV4-3 and TRBJ1-2; D might be TRBD1 (6 bases). V was clipped by 0 bases and J by 8 bases, with 10 bases between them. Germline V lookup: CDR1 LGHNA, CDR2 YSLEER. The CDR3 runs 13 residues. The CDR3 here is CASSQDGQWGYTF. Here the CDR3 DNA reads TGCGCCAGCAGCCAAGATGGACAGTGGGGCTACACCTTC.

This clone was counted once. V usage is TRBV5-1 and J usage is TRBJ2-2; 11 bases line up with TRBD1. The CDR3 runs to 18 residues. The germline V gene has CDR1 SGHRS and CDR2 YFSETQ. V lost 0 bases, J lost 5 bases, and 9 bases stayed unmatched. CDR3: CASSLGTGGRIYTGELFF. In nucleotides, the CDR3 is TGCGCCAGCAGCTTGGGGACAGGGGGCCGTATTTATACCGGGGAGCTGTTTTTT. The whole variable domain, remainder taken from reference TRBV5-1 and TRBJ2-2, is KAGVTQTPRYLIKTRGQQVTLSCSPISGHRSVSWYQQTPGQGLQFLFEYFSETQRNKGNFPGRFSGRQFSNSRSEMNVSTLELGDSALYLCASSLGTGGRIYTGELFFGEGSRLTVL.

The chain joins TRBV7-2 to TRBJ1-2; D gene uncertain. The CDR3 sequence is 14 residues long. Germline V gives CDR1 SGHTA, CDR2 FQGNSA. V was cut by 5 bases and J by 4 bases, with 14 bases left in between. CDR3 amino acids: CASSQSGLGYGYTF. The CDR3 nucleotides read TGTGCCAGCAGCCAAAGCGGGTTGGGCTATGGCTACACCTTC.